This T cell receptor beta chain appears in the sequencing data of a study of CD8 T cells in ankylosing spondylitis. Study results and limitations: Disease-linked clones had a CD8+ phenotype and relatively low frequency in peripheral blood. Apparently characteristic of ankylosing spondylitis blood was a TCR beta motif (under ten highly homologous variants).

The sample holds many counts of this clonotype. Its antigen is still unknown. V gave up 0 bases and J gave up 6 bases, with 10 bases separating them. The CDR3 length is 14 residues. CDR1 MNHEY and CDR2 SVGAGI come from the germline V gene. For TCR beta, libraries came from quantitative 5'-RACE with molecular barcodes. TCRdb ran MiXCR on the 5' RACE reads and lists one entry per CDR3 protein. Seen here are 500,000 to 650,000 distinct CDR3 sequences, about 5% observed once, and the top ten hold approximately 4%. This sequence originates from a male donor with ankylosing spondylitis. Sequenced material: blood, either unsorted or a sorted T cell fraction (not recorded which). This chain joins TRBV6-5 and TRBJ2-3; D not resolved. The CDR3 nucleotides are TGTGCCAGCAGTTACTCTTGGGGATGGGATACGCAGTATTTT. Translated: CASSYSWGWDTQYF.